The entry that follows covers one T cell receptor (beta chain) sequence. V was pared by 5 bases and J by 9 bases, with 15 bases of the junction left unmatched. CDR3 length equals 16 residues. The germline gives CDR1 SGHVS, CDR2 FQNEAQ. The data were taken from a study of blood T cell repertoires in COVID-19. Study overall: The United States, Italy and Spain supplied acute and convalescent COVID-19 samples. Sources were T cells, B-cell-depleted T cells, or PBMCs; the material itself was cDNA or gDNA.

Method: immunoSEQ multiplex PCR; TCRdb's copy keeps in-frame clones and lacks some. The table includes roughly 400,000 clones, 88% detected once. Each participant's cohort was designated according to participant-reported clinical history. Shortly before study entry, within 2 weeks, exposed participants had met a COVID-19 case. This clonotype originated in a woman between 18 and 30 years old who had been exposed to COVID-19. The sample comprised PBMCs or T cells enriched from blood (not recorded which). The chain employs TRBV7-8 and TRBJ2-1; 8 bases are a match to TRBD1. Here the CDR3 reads CASSARLTGEFGEQFF. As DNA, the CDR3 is TGTGCCAGCAGCGCTAGATTGACAGGGGAATTTGGTGAGCAGTTCTTC. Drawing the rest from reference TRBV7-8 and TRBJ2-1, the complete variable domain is GAGVSQSPRYKVAKRGQDVALRCDPISGHVSLFWYQQALGQGPEFLTYFQNEAQLDKSGLPSDRFFAERPEGSVSTLKIQRTQQEDSAVYLCASSARLTGEFGEQFFGPGTRLTVL.